These T cell receptor beta chains were read from a single sample in a study of beta chain features in type 1 diabetes. Assay used: immunoSEQ multiplex PCR; TCRdb lists only in-frame clones, some missing. Of around 300,000 clones detected, 8% appear once; the ten largest clones hold roughly 1%. Sequenced material: central memory CD4+ T cells from blood. These receptors came from a woman aged 18-30 years in good health. Both conserved end residues are part of each CDR3. The D gene is left open where the match is weak. A clone size is listed for some rows: how often the clone was seen (once, few, many), or a class if it is expanded.

TRBJ2-5,TRBD2,TRBV9,NA,CASSGGLAGEETQYF,TGTGCCAGCAGCGGCGGACTAGCGGGAGAAGAGACCCAGTACTTC
TRBJ2-4,TRBD2,TRBV27,few,CASSAGGRGLDIQYF,TGTGCCAGCAGTGCGGGGGGGCGAGGACTCGACATTCAGTACTTC
TRBJ2-2,TRBD1,TRBV28,few,CASRMTGDTGELFF,TGTGCCAGCAGAATGACAGGGGACACCGGGGAGCTGTTTTTT
TRBJ2-5,NA,TRBV5-1,NA,CASSLVGETQYF,TGCGCCAGCAGCTTGGTTGGGGAGACCCAGTACTTC
TRBJ2-1,TRBD2,TRBV7-2,few,CASSLAPKRGGSDEQFF,TGTGCCAGCAGCTTAGCGCCAAAGCGGGGGGGCTCGGATGAGCAGTTCTTC
TRBJ1-5,TRBD1,TRBV7-8,few,CASSSDRVPFGQPQHF,TGTGCCAGCAGCTCGGACAGGGTCCCCTTCGGTCAGCCCCAGCATTTT
TRBJ2-6,NA,TRBV7-2,many,CASSFTGSGANVLTF,TGTGCCAGCAGCTTTACAGGGTCTGGGGCCAACGTCCTGACTTTC
TRBJ1-1,NA,TRBV6-6,NA,CASSTGGGNTEAFF,TGTGCCAGCAGTACCGGGGGAGGGAACACTGAAGCTTTCTTT
TRBJ2-1,NA,TRBV11-3,few,CASSLEPDRWHEQFF,TGTGCCAGCAGCTTGGAGCCCGACAGGTGGCATGAGCAGTTCTTC
TRBJ1-2,TRBD1,TRBV5-4,NA,CASSSGTGGVYGYTF,TGTGCCAGCAGCTCGGGGACAGGGGGAGTTTATGGCTACACCTTC
TRBJ1-1,NA,TRBV7-8,few,CASSLDTNTEAFF,TGTGCCAGCAGCTTAGACACGAACACTGAAGCTTTCTTT
TRBJ2-3,NA,TRBV4-2,NA,CASSQDGIPIRDTQYF,TGTGCCAGCAGCCAAGACGGGATCCCCATTCGGGATACGCAGTATTTT
TRBJ2-3,NA,TRBV4-3,many,CASSQVGTFTDTQYF,TGCGCCAGCAGCCAAGTCGGGACCTTCACAGATACGCAGTATTTT
TRBJ1-5,NA,TRBV18,few,CASSWAGTDQPQHF,TGTGCCAGCTCCTGGGCAGGGACCGATCAGCCCCAGCATTTT
TRBJ2-7,TRBD1,TRBV19,few,CASSKGTGREQYF,TGTGCCAGTAGCAAGGGGACAGGGCGTGAGCAGTACTTC
TRBJ2-7,TRBD1,TRBV4-3,NA,CASSQDGTVSVEQYF,TGCGCCAGCAGCCAAGATGGGACAGTGTCTGTCGAGCAGTACTTC
TRBJ1-1,NA,TRBV7-6,NA,CASSLRQVGTEAFF,TGTGCCAGCAGCCTCAGACAGGTTGGCACTGAAGCTTTCTTT
TRBJ2-1,TRBD2,TRBV4-1,few,CASSQQTSGGYNEQFF,TGCGCCAGCAGCCAGCAGACTAGCGGGGGATACAATGAGCAGTTCTTC
TRBJ1-1,TRBD1,TRBV27,few,CASSFQQDRGKTFF,TGTGCCAGCAGTTTCCAACAAGACAGGGGGAAGACTTTCTTT
TRBJ1-3,NA,TRBV6-5,few,CASSISYSGNTIYF,TGTGCCAGCAGTATAAGCTACTCTGGAAACACCATATATTTT
TRBJ1-2,NA,TRBV5-6,NA,CASSRNRVGNRGYTF,TGTGCCAGCAGCAGAAACAGGGTTGGTAATCGTGGCTACACCTTC
TRBJ1-6,TRBD1,TRBV28,many,CASSLGQGNSPLHF,TGTGCCAGCAGTTTGGGACAGGGGAATTCACCCCTCCACTTT